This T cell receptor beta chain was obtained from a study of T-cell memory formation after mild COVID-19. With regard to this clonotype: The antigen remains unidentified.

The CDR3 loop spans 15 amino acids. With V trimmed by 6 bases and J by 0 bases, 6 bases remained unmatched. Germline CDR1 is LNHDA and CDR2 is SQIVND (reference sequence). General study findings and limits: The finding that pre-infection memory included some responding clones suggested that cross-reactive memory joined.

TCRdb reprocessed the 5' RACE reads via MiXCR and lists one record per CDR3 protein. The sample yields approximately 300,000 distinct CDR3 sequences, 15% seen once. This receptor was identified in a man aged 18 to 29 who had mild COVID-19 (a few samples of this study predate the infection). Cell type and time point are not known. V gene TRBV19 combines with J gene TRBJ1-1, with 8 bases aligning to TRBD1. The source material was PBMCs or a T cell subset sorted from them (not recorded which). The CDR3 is CASSDRGRLNTEAFF. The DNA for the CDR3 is TGTGCCAGTAGCGACAGGGGTCGATTGAACACTGAAGCTTTCTTT.